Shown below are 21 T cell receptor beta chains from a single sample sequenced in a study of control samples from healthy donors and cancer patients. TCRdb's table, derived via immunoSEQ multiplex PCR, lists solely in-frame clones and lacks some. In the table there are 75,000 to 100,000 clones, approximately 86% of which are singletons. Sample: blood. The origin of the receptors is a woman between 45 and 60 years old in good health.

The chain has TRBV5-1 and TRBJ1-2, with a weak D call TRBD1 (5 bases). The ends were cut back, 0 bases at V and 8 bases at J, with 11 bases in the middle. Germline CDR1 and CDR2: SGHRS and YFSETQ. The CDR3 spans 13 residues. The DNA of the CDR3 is TGCGCCAGCAGCTTGGCCGGGGGGTTGGGCTACACCTTC. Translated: CASSLAGGLGYTF. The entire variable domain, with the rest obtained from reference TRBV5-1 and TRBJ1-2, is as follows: KAGVTQTPRYLIKTRGQQVTLSCSPISGHRSVSWYQQTPGQGLQFLFEYFSETQRNKGNFPGRFSGRQFSNSRSEMNVSTLELGDSALYLCASSLAGGLGYTFGSGTRLTVV.

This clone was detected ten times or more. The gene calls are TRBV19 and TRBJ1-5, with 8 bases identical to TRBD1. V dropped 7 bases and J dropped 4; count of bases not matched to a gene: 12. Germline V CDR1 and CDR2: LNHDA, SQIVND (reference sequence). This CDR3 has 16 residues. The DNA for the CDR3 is TGTGCCAGTACCAGGACAGGGACCCCCAGGAATCAGCCCCAGCATTTT. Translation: CASTRTGTPRNQPQHF.

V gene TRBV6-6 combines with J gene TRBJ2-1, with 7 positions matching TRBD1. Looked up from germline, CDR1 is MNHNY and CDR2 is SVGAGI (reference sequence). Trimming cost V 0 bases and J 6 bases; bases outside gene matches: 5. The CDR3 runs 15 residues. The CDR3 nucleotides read TGTGCCAGCAGTTACTCCGGGACAGAGACCAATGAGCAGTTCTTC. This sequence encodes CASSYSGTETNEQFF.

CDR3 coding DNA: TGTGCCAGCAGCGTAGCTCAACCAGGGGACAGGACTTACTATGGCTACACCTTC. Residues: CASSVAQPGDRTYYGYTF. V usage is TRBV9 and J usage is TRBJ1-2; 8 nucleotides agree with TRBD1. V was pared by 0 bases and J by 3 bases, with 13 bases of the junction left unmatched. This CDR3 contains 18 residues. Germline V gives CDR1 SGDLS, CDR2 YYNGEE.

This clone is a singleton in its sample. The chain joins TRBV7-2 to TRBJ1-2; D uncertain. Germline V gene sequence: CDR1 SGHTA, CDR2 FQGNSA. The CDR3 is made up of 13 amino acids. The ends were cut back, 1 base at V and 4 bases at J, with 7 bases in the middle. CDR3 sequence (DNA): TGTGCCAGCAGCTTAGGACCGACCTATGGCTACACCTTC. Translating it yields CASSLGPTYGYTF.

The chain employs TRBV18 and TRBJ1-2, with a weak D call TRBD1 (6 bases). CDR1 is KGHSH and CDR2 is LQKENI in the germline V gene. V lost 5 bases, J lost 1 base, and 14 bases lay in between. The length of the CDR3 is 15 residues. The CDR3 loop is CASSTRTAFNYGYTF. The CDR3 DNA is TGTGCCAGCTCAACCCGGACAGCTTTTAACTATGGCTACACCTTC. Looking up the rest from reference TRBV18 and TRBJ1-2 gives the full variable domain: NAGVMQNPRHLVRRRGQEARLRCSPMKGHSHVYWYRQLPEEGLKFMVYLQKENIIDESGMPKERFSAEFPKEGPSILRIQQVVRGDSAAYFCASSTRTAFNYGYTFGSGTRLTVV.

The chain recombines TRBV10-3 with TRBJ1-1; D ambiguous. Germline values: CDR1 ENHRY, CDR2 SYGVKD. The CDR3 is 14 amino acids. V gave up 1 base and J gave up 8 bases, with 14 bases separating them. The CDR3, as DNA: TGTGCCATCAGTGAGTACGAGACAAGGGCGGAAGCTTTCTTT. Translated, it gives CAISEYETRAEAFF.

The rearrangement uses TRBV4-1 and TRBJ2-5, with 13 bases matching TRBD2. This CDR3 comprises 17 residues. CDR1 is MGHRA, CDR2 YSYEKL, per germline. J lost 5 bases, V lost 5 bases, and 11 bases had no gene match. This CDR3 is CASSYSRTSGSSETQYF. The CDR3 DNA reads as TGCGCCAGCAGCTATTCCCGGACTAGCGGGAGTAGTGAGACCCAGTACTTC.

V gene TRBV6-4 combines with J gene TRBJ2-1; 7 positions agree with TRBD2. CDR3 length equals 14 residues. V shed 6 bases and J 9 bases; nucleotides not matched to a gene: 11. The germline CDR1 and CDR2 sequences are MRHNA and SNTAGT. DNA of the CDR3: TGTGCCAGCAGACCGCTTGCGGGAGTGGGTGAGCAGTTCTTC. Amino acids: CASRPLAGVGEQFF.

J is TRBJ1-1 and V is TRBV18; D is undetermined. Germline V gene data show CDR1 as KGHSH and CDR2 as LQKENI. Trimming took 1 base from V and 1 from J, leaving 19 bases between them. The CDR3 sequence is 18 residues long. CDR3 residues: CASSPRLTRRSSNTEAFF. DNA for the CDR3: TGTGCCAGCTCACCACGGCTGACGAGAAGGTCCTCGAACACTGAAGCTTTCTTT.

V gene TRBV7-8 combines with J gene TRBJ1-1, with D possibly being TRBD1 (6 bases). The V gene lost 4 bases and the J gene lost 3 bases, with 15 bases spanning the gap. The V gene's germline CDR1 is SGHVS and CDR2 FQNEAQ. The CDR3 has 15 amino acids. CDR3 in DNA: TGTGCCAGCAGCTCCCATGGCAGGGGTGACACTGAAGCTTTCTTT. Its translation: CASSSHGRGDTEAFF.

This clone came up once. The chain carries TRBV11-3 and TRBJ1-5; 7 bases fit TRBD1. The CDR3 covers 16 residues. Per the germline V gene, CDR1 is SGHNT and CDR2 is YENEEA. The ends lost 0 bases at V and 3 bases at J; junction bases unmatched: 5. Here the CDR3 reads CASSLEGQGVNQPQHF. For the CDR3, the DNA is TGTGCCAGCAGCTTAGAGGGGCAGGGGGTCAATCAGCCCCAGCATTTT.

The CDR3 coding sequence is TGTGCCAGTAGTACCGGGACAACTAACTATGGCTACACCTTC. This codes for CASSTGTTNYGYTF. The chain links TRBV19 to TRBJ1-2; possibly TRBD1 for D (6 bases). The CDR3 runs to 14 residues. Trimming took 4 bases from V and 0 from J, leaving 9 bases between them. The germline V gene encodes CDR1 LNHDA and CDR2 SQIVND (reference sequence).

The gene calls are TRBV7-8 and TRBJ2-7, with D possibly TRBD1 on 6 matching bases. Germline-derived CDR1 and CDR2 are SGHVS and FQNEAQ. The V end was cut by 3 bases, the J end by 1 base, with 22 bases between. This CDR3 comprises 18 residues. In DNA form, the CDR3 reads TGTGCCAGCAGCTTGTCGACAGGTTCTTGGGCTTTATCCTACGAGCAGTACTTC. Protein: CASSLSTGSWALSYEQYF. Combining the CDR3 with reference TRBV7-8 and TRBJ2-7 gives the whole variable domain GAGVSQSPRYKVAKRGQDVALRCDPISGHVSLFWYQQALGQGPEFLTYFQNEAQLDKSGLPSDRFFAERPEGSVSTLKIQRTQQEDSAVYLCASSLSTGSWALSYEQYFGPGTRLTVT.

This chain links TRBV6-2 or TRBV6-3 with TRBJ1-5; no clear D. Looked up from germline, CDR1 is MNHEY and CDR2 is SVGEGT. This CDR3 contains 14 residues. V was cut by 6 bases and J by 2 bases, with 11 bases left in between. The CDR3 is CASSLDVGNQPQHF. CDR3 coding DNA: TGTGCCAGCAGCCTGGACGTCGGCAATCAGCCCCAGCATTTT.

The chain's CDR3 is CASSPRDRGGYGYTF. CDR3 in DNA: TGTGCCAGCAGCCCGAGGGACAGGGGAGGGTATGGCTACACCTTC. The V call is TRBV13, the J call TRBJ1-2; 10 bases line up with TRBD1. Germline-derived CDR1 and CDR2 are PRHDT and FYEKMQ (reference sequence). J was trimmed by 5 bases and V by 5 bases; bases with no gene match: 8. This CDR3 is built from 15 residues.

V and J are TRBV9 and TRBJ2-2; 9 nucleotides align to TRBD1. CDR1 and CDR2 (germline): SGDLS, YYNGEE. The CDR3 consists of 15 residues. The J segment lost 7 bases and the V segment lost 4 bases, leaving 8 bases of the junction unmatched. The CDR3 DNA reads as TGTGCCAGCAGCACCCCCGGGACAGGGAGCGGGGAGCTGTTTTTT. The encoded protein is CASSTPGTGSGELFF.

CDR3 nucleotides: TGCAGCGTTATGCGGGGGGAACGGGATTCTAACTATGGCTACACCTTC. This encodes CSVMRGERDSNYGYTF. J is TRBJ1-2 and V is TRBV29-1; tentatively, D is TRBD1 (5 bases). Germline CDR1 is SQVTM and CDR2 is ANQGSEA. Trimming stripped 5 bases from V and 0 bases from J, with 19 bases between. This CDR3 is 16 amino acids long.

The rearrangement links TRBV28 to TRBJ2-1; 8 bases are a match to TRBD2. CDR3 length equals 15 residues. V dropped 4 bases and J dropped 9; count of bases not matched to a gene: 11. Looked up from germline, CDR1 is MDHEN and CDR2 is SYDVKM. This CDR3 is CASSSAGGPRGEQFF. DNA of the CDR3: TGTGCCAGCAGTTCCGCGGGAGGCCCCAGGGGTGAGCAGTTCTTC.

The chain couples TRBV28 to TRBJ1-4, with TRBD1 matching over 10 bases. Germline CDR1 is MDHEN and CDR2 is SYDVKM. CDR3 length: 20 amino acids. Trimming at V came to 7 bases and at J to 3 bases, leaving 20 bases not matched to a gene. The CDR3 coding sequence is TGTGCCAGCAACCAACCCCTAGGGCGGGGACAGGGGAGGGCTAATGAAAAACTGTTTTTT. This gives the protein CASNQPLGRGQGRANEKLFF.

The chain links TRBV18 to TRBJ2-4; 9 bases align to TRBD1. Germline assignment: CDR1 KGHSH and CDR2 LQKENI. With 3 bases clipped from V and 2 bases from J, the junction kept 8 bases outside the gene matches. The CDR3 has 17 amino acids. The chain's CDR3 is CASSPIGQGSTKNIQYF. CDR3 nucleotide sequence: TGTGCCAGCTCACCCATCGGACAGGGGTCCACCAAAAACATTCAGTACTTC.